A selection of T cell receptor beta chains follows, all from one sample in a study of regulatory T cells in long-lasting Graves disease. TCRdb processed the multiplex PCR reads anew with MiXCR; each CDR3 protein has one entry. The table lists roughly 420,000 distinct CDR3 sequences, roughly 15% of them singletons, with roughly a tenth in the top ten. The same sample was also studied in work on T cells in Graves' hyperthyroidism and ophthalmopathy.

The sample consisted of peripheral blood mononuclear cells (PBMCs), taken at new diagnosis, from a patient treated with antithyroid drugs. These receptors came from a woman in her 30s with Graves disease. Each CDR3 is given with its conserved first and last residue. D genes are given only for firm matches. Part of the rows lack a size; the others show once, few, many or a class for expanded clones.

TRBJ2-3,many,TRBV27,-,CASTEQGVADTQYF,TGTGCCAGCACCGAACAGGGAGTGGCAGATACGCAGTATTTT
TRBJ2-5,many,TRBV20-1,TRBD2,CSARGQAGEMWGTQYF,TGCAGTGCTAGAGGACAAGCGGGAGAAATGTGGGGGACCCAGTACTTC
TRBJ1-5,few,TRBV20-1,TRBD1,CSARVFTGDRSNQPQHF,TGCAGTGCTAGAGTTTTCACAGGGGATAGAAGCAATCAGCCCCAGCATTTT
TRBJ2-3,many,TRBV12-3/TRBV12-4,TRBD2,CASSYGGRDTQYF,TGTGCCAGCAGTTATGGCGGGAGAGATACGCAGTATTTT
TRBJ1-6,once,TRBV28,TRBD1,CASSSPTGGYNSPLHF,TGTGCCAGCAGTTCACCCACAGGGGGTTATAATTCACCCCTCCACTTT
TRBJ2-7,many,TRBV7-8,TRBD2,CASSPQVAGHYEQYF,TGTGCCAGCAGCCCTCAGGTAGCGGGGCACTACGAGCAGTACTTC
TRBJ1-2,-,TRBV12-3/TRBV12-4,-,CASSLFQSGHGYTF,TGTGCCAGCAGTTTATTCCAGTCTGGCCATGGCTACACCTTC
TRBJ1-2,many,TRBV11-1,TRBD1,CASSLQGAANYGYTF,TGTGCCAGCAGCTTGCAGGGGGCGGCAAACTATGGCTACACCTTC
TRBJ2-1,many,TRBV7-9,-,CASSLGTRLELNEQFF,TGTGCCAGCAGCTTAGGGACGAGACTAGAGCTCAATGAGCAGTTCTTC
TRBJ2-7,-,TRBV7-2,-,CASSPLRGGGDYEQYF,TGTGCCAGTAGTCCCCTCCGGGGAGGCGGGGACTACGAGCAGTACTTC
TRBJ1-2,many,TRBV30,-,CVQGGTNYGYTF,TGTGTCCAAGGGGGGACAAACTATGGCTACACCTTC
TRBJ1-2,-,TRBV24-1,-,CVTSESKGAVSGGYTF,TGTGTCACCAGTGAATCAAAGGGAGCGGTATCGGGTGGCTACACCTTC
TRBJ2-7,many,TRBV20-1,-,CSARFGSNYEQYF,TGCAGTGCTAGGTTCGGGAGCAACTACGAGCAGTACTTC
TRBJ1-2,many,TRBV28,-,CASSPRVDYGYTF,TGTGCCAGCAGTCCACGGGTGGACTATGGCTACACCTTC
TRBJ2-2,many,TRBV14,-,CASRDDSNGELFF,TGTGCCAGTAGAGACGACAGCAACGGGGAGCTGTTTTTT
TRBJ2-7,many,TRBV12-3/TRBV12-4,TRBD2,CASRPPGTSDYEQYF,TGTGCCAGCAGGCCCCCCGGGACTAGCGATTACGAGCAGTACTTC
TRBJ2-3,-,TRBV27,-,CASSAELARNTQYF,TGTGCCTCCTCGGCGGAGCTAGCGCGGAATACGCAGTATTTT
TRBJ2-3,many,TRBV28,TRBD2,CASSRLAGATDTQYF,TGTGCCAGCAGTCGACTAGCGGGAGCCACAGATACGCAGTATTTT
TRBJ1-1,few,TRBV25-1,-,CASSDGQTGTEAFF,TGTGCCAGCAGTGACGGACAGACGGGCACTGAAGCTTTCTTT
TRBJ2-1,many,TRBV11-2,-,CASSITPSPFDEQFF,TGTGCCAGCAGCATTACCCCGTCCCCCTTTGATGAGCAGTTCTTC
TRBJ2-3,many,TRBV12-3/TRBV12-4,-,CASDKGTTTDTQYF,TGTGCCAGCGATAAAGGGACAACCACAGATACGCAGTATTTT
TRBJ1-1,-,TRBV25-1,-,CASSEGRIGTMDWGLTSGHFF,TGTGCCAGCAGTGAGGGAAGGATAGGGACCATGGATTGGGGCCTTACGAGTGGCCATTTCTTT
TRBJ1-5,-,TRBV28,-,CASSLGLSQPQHF,TGTGCCAGCAGTTTGGGGTTAAGTCAGCCCCAGCATTTT
TRBJ2-7,-,TRBV19,TRBD1,CASSATQGAGSYEQYF,TGTGCCAGTAGTGCCACGCAGGGGGCAGGGTCCTACGAGCAGTACTTC
TRBJ1-5,few,TRBV6-1,TRBD1,CASSADRDGRGPQHF,TGTGCCAGCAGTGCGGACAGGGACGGACGGGGGCCCCAGCATTTT
TRBJ2-7,many,TRBV18,-,CASSPARVGSYEQYF,TGTGCCAGCTCGCCCGCCAGGGTAGGGTCCTACGAGCAGTACTTC
TRBJ2-6,-,TRBV5-1,-,CASSFGSFGANVLTF,TGCGCCAGCAGCTTCGGTTCCTTTGGGGCCAACGTCCTGACTTTC
TRBJ2-1,-,TRBV6-1,-,CASSPTLLYNEQFF,TGTGCCAGCAGTCCGACCCTGCTGTACAATGAGCAGTTCTTC
TRBJ1-2,many,TRBV27,-,CASSPGRPYYGYTF,TGTGCCAGCAGTCCCGGACGGCCTTACTATGGCTACACCTTC
TRBJ1-2,-,TRBV29-1,-,CSVGKGRDYGYTF,TGCAGCGTTGGGAAGGGGAGGGACTATGGCTACACCTTC
TRBJ2-2,few,TRBV30,TRBD1,CAWSVRDRDTGELFF,TGTGCCTGGAGTGTACGGGACAGAGACACCGGGGAGCTGTTTTTT
TRBJ2-7,many,TRBV7-2,-,CASSTLLSGEQYF,TGTGCCAGCAGCACCCTACTTAGCGGAGAGCAGTACTTC
TRBJ2-1,few,TRBV5-1,TRBD2,CASSLVTSGRDEQFF,TGCGCCAGCAGCTTGGTCACTAGCGGGAGGGATGAGCAGTTCTTC
TRBJ2-1,many,TRBV10-3,-,CAISESSLAGTQFF,TGTGCCATCAGTGAGTCGAGTTTGGCAGGGACCCAGTTCTTC
TRBJ2-7,many,TRBV5-5,TRBD2,CASSLGSISGRAFSYEQYF,TGTGCCAGCAGCTTGGGCTCTATTAGCGGGAGGGCCTTCTCCTACGAGCAGTACTTC
TRBJ2-5,-,TRBV5-1,-,CTSSQTVFGTQYF,TGTACCAGCAGCCAAACCGTCTTTGGGACCCAGTACTTC
TRBJ2-1,many,TRBV5-1,TRBD1,CASSPSGTGAIF,TGCGCCAGCAGCCCCTCCGGGACAGGGGCAATCTTC
TRBJ1-1,many,TRBV11-2,-,CASSLDSREVSTEAFF,TGTGCCAGCAGCTTAGATTCCCGGGAGGTCTCGACTGAAGCTTTCTTT
TRBJ2-5,-,TRBV7-9,-,CASSRRGTGETQYF,TGCGCCAGCAGCCGTCGGGGGACGGGGGAGACCCAGTACTTC
TRBJ2-7,-,TRBV20-1,TRBD1,CSARQGARGEQYF,TGCAGTGCTCGTCAGGGGGCGCGAGGCGAGCAGTACTTC
TRBJ2-7,few,TRBV9,-,CASSLGTWDEQYF,TGTGCCAGCAGCCTAGGGACCTGGGACGAGCAGTACTTC
TRBJ2-7,many,TRBV28,-,CASRAGQTYEQYF,TGTGCCAGCAGAGCGGGACAAACCTACGAGCAGTACTTC
TRBJ2-4,-,TRBV29-1,-,CSGRGGGGLNIQYF,TGCAGCGGTCGTGGGGGAGGTGGTTTAAACATTCAGTACTTC
TRBJ1-1,many,TRBV11-2,TRBD1,CASSRTGGSNTEAFF,TGTGCCAGCAGCCGAACAGGGGGGTCTAACACTGAAGCTTTCTTT
TRBJ2-1,many,TRBV12-3/TRBV12-4,TRBD2,CANLRAGGNEQFF,TGTGCCAACCTAAGAGCGGGAGGGAATGAGCAGTTCTTC
TRBJ2-1,many,TRBV28,-,CASSPDRFGEQFF,TGTGCCAGCAGCCCTGATCGCTTCGGCGAGCAGTTCTTC
TRBJ2-1,many,TRBV28,-,CASSFVIGPNNEQFF,TGTGCCAGCAGTTTCGTGATCGGACCAAACAATGAGCAGTTCTTC
TRBJ1-4,many,TRBV5-1,-,CASSLALAGEKLFF,TGCGCCAGCAGCTTGGCCCTAGCGGGTGAAAAACTGTTTTTT
TRBJ1-2,few,TRBV28,TRBD1,CASSLYPVSDGTGGVIISYTF,TGTGCCAGCAGTTTATATCCCGTGTCGGATGGGACAGGGGGCGTTATTATAAGCTACACCTTC
TRBJ2-4,many,TRBV7-2,TRBD2,CASSLASTSVDIQYF,TGTGCCAGCAGCTTAGCGTCCACTAGCGTAGACATTCAGTACTTC
TRBJ2-5,-,TRBV9,TRBD2,CASSGLAGVQEIQYF,TGTGCCAGCAGCGGTCTAGCGGGAGTTCAAGAGATCCAGTACTTC